This T cell receptor (beta chain) was captured in a study of cytomegalovirus exposure and HLA in healthy donors. Study as a whole: There were 100 million to 130 million unique TCR beta sequences, drawn from roughly 200 million T cells, in an earlier analysis. Drawn from HLA-typed donors, approximately 86 million unique TCRs were held in an early data release. Overall study findings and caveats: Most of the TCR beta V segments (in an earlier analysis) were productive either about 90% or about 30% of the time.

In the case of this clone: Its cognate antigen is unknown.

Germline V CDR1 and CDR2: KGHSH, LQKENI. The CDR3 has 14 amino acids. The V end lost 4 bases, the J end lost 2 bases, and 9 bases lay between the germline ends. PCR was performed using 60 Vbeta and 13 Jbeta primers. Original methodology: Per a later analysis, the number of unique TCR beta chains was about 80 million, of which around 9.9 million were shared. Repertoires were generated with immunoSEQ multiplex PCR, while TCRdb's copy carries only in-frame clones and drops some. The V and J calls and clone size come from that table; D and trimming were worked out from the DNA. The repertoire holds roughly 97,000 clones, with around 73% as singletons.

Sequencing used PBMCs. The chain links TRBV18 to TRBJ1-5; D is ambiguous. This sequence was found in a woman aged 40 to 50 in good health and CMV-seronegative. The CDR3 sequence: CASSRREGNQPQHF. The DNA for the CDR3 is TGTGCCAGCTCACGACGGGAGGGCAATCAGCCCCAGCATTTT.